This T cell receptor beta chain was captured in a study of T cells in tuberculosis listed by TCRdb under 2018. Regarding the complete study: In the study, CD1B tetramers and high-throughput TCR immunosequencing were combined to characterize T cells specific for the mycobacterial lipid antigen glucose monomycolate (GMM). In a South African clinical cohort, IGRA-negative adolescents, IGRA-positive adolescents with latent tuberculosis and adults with active tuberculosis were compared, with under 13 people in each group.

At study entry, a tuberculin skin test and the QuantiFERON-TB GOLD In-Tube IGRA were used to screen adolescents for latent tuberculosis infection. Immunosequencing of unsorted cryopreserved PBMC covered, on average, around 97,000 T cells per clinical donor. Eleven high schools in the Worcester region of the Western Cape, South Africa, served as enrollment sites for adolescents aged 12 to 18 years. Approximately ten adolescents infected with M. tuberculosis and about ten uninfected adolescents were chosen and matched for age and sex. PBMC from adolescents were isolated by density centrifugation from freshly drawn heparinized blood and then cryopreserved. This clone has a single count. The antigen it binds to is not known. Base qualities were left out, and no much larger clone turns up one base away. The germline V gene (reference sequence) sets CDR1 to MNHEY and CDR2 to SMNVEV. Counted from cysteine to phenylalanine, this CDR3 has 14 amino acids. Only CDR3 DNA remains: 42 bases, in frame from the first base. V loses 1 base of germline sequence and J loses 0 bases, and the interval between the two ends is 7 bases.

TCR libraries were generated with the immunoSEQ multiplex PCR assay, using TCR-beta and/or TCR-alpha/delta assays for each sample. The Illumina high-throughput platform was used to sequence the amplified TCR libraries. On the study's bioinformatics: Clustering and dimensionality reduction were performed using pairwise TCRdist distances among GMM-specific receptors from ex vivo sorted or in vitro expanded T cells. Each clinical repertoire was scored by mean NN-distance, the average TCRdist to the nearest 10% of tetramer-positive reference sequences. GEM TCR motif frequency was computed as the fraction of unique TCRs matching known GEM sequences by V/J usage and CDR3 length. Active tuberculosis was classified by linear discriminant analysis with leave-one-out cross-validation, implemented in scikit-learn. The table comes from immuneACCESS by way of TCRdb, which keeps in-frame sequences with V and J called. Part of the clones is missing from these tables; in studies checked, under half for an unresolved V gene and the rest for unknown reasons. That table is the source of V, J and clone size, and D and trimming were worked out from the DNA. The sample data list around 30,000 clones, and over 85% of these were observed just once. The ten largest clones represent around 4.9% of the sample.

Broad study findings and their caveats: Clinical samples were selected based on the availability of cryopreserved specimens, with adults included as active tuberculosis cases and adolescents included as controls. A classifier using the diverse GMM-specific repertoire reached approximately 89% accuracy (AUROC 0.85 to 0.9), compared with 60% to 70% accuracy using GEM motif frequencies. Compared with IGRA-negative controls, TCR-alpha repertoires from active tuberculosis had smaller mean NN-distances to GMM-specific TCRs, which suggests that these TCRs underwent clonal expansion. Shorter CDR3-alpha lengths in active tuberculosis patients partly drove the smaller NN-distances, and the TCR-beta difference was not statistically significant.

The chain is assembled from TRBV27 and TRBJ2-7; TRBD2 could be the D gene, as 5 bases match. Sequenced sample: PBMCs. The receptor was derived from a donor aged 10-29 years with latent tuberculosis or without tuberculosis infection. The CDR3 region has the sequence CASSLYAGSYEQYF. The DNA sequence is TGTGCCAGCAGTTTATACGCGGGCTCCTACGAGCAGTACTTC.